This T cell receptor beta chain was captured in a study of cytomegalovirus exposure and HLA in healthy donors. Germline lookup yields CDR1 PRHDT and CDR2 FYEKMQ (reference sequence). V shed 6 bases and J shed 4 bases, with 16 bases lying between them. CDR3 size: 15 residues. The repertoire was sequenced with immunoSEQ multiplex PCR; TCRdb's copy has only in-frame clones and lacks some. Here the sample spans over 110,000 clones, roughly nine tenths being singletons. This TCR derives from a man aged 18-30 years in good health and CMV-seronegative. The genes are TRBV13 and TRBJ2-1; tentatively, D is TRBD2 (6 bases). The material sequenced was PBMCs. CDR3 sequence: CASSLWAGFYNEQFF. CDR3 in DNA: TGTGCCAGCAGTTTATGGGCGGGATTTTACAATGAGCAGTTCTTC.